The following is a TCR beta chain sequence with its context. Its specificity is not known. The data were produced by immunoSEQ multiplex PCR, yet TCRdb's version contains in-frame clones alone and is incomplete. Among more than 2 million clones, over 85% were seen once, and the ten largest hold under 2%. This specimen comes from a study of shared clonotypes between healthy human individuals. Study-wide points: It was only blood that was sampled, and tissue repertoires likely differ. Sorted-subset sequencing was shown by rarefaction to be incomplete despite large depth. As a rule, naive subsets had a larger estimated richness than memory subsets.

Germline V gives CDR1 SGHDT, CDR2 YYEEEE. The CDR3 has 12 residues. V lost 5 bases and J lost 7, with 12 bases in between. Naive CD8 cells comprised CD45RO-negative, CCR7-positively selected cells, excluding terminally differentiated effector memory CD45RA+ cells. The sample taken for sequencing was naive CD8+ T cells from PBMCs. This receptor was identified in a man aged 18 to 30 in good health. Some clones in this sample may be carry-over from other donors' samples. The gene calls are TRBV5-6 and TRBJ1-2; D uncertain. CDR3 region: CASSRGGSGYTF. The CDR3, as DNA: TGTGCCAGCAGTCGGGGAGGGAGTGGCTACACCTTC. Looking up the rest from reference TRBV5-6 and TRBJ1-2 gives the full variable domain: DAGVTQSPTHLIKTRGQQVTLRCSPKSGHDTVSWYQQALGQGPQFIFQYYEEEERQRGNFPDRFSGHQFPNYSSELNVNALLLGDSALYLCASSRGGSGYTFGSGTRLTVV.